The present T cell receptor (beta chain) was sequenced within a study of blood T cells in healthy people across ages. This CDR3 spans 16 amino acids. Germline lookup yields CDR1 MGHDK and CDR2 SYGVNS. With a J-beta primer mix and a sample-barcoded 5' primer, a second PCR ran about 6 to 11 cycles. TCRdb recomputed calls from the 5' RACE reads with MiXCR, one row per CDR3 protein. The data contain 450,000 to 650,000 distinct CDR3 sequences, 20% to 30% of them singletons. This sample also belongs to another study, concerning T cells of mothers and their children.

The sequenced material came from blood. The clonotype originates from a boy younger than 18 in good health. The chain couples TRBV25-1 to TRBJ2-5; TRBD2 agrees at 11 bases. The tail of the sequence fits TRBJ2-1 better, so the J call may be wrong. The CDR3 nucleotides are TGTGCCAGCAGTGAATACCTACTAGCGGGAGTCACCGAGCAGTTCTTC. Protein: CASSEYLLAGVTEQFF.